The T cell receptor beta chain described here comes from a study of T cell responses to AZD1222 COVID-19 vaccine. Study results and limitations: Vaccine-associated CD4 TCRs spanned spike, dominant at 160-218 and 743-854. Spike-specific TCRs gained breadth and depth after people received two AZD1222 doses. Just a handful of people given AZD1222 tested seropositive at baseline. No repertoire was sampled before or during the peak T cell response, only after it.

As regards this clone: What it binds is unknown.

Germline values: CDR1 MNHEY, CDR2 SVGAGI. The V end was cut by 7 bases, the J end by 4 bases, with 19 bases between. The CDR3 has 15 amino acids. The table came from immunoSEQ multiplex PCR; TCRdb's copy has only in-frame clones and leaves some out. This sample has 95,000 to 150,000 clones, with 92% found just once. The clonotype originates from an adult in good health. This rearrangement joins TRBV6-5 to TRBJ1-1, with D possibly being TRBD1 (6 bases). This material consisted of peripheral blood, taken on day 0 of AZD1222 vaccination. This chain's CDR3 is CASTVVQGGGTEAFF. For the CDR3, the DNA is TGTGCCAGCACCGTCGTACAGGGAGGGGGCACTGAAGCTTTCTTT.